The TCR beta chain described here comes from a study of cytotoxic CD8 clonotypes in ibrutinib-treated CLL. Findings and caveats of the study: Few clonotypes were public, and these shrank or held steady under treatment.

Comments on this clone: Its antigen is undetermined.

The CDR3 sequence is 16 residues long. The V gene's germline CDR1 is SGHTA and CDR2 FQGTGA. The germline V and J ends were trimmed by 5 bases and 4 bases, with 19 bases remaining between them. Some clones are missing from TCRdb's copy, which holds only in-frame ones; the method was immunoSEQ multiplex PCR. The sample contains some 350,000 clones, 67% of which appear only once. Source: PBMCs, taken after 36 months of ibrutinib treatment. The chain combines TRBV7-3 with TRBJ2-3, with TRBD1 as a possible D gene (6 bases). The TCR comes from a human donor with chronic lymphocytic leukemia. The CDR3 spells CASSPTGPGAPDTQYF. The CDR3 region has the DNA TGTGCCAGCAGCCCCACGGGACCAGGGGCCCCAGATACGCAGTATTTT.